This TCR beta chain was documented in a study of blood T cell repertoires in COVID-19. In the study overall: Sites across the United States, Italy and Spain contributed samples from acute and convalescent COVID-19. Sample material is recorded as cDNA or gDNA derived from T cells, B-cell-depleted T cells, or PBMCs.

Authors' analysis steps: Using reference gene primer amplification, nucleated cell counts were estimated. The repertoire was sequenced with immunoSEQ multiplex PCR; TCRdb's copy has only in-frame clones and lacks some. V and J calls and clone size are as listed in that table; D and trimming were resolved from the DNA. There are about 170,000 clones in the sample; roughly 82% occur only once, and roughly 8.1% lies in the top ten. Trimming took off 0 bases at V and 3 bases at J, with 12 bases between the two ends. The CDR3 is 15 residues long. The germline V gene has CDR1 SGHRS and CDR2 YFSETQ. This receptor was identified in a woman in her seventies with acute or convalescent COVID-19. The sample was peripheral blood. This sequence joins TRBV5-1 and TRBJ1-2; D may be TRBD1 (6 bases). The DNA for the CDR3 is TGCGCCAGCAGCTTGGCCGGGACAAAGGACTATGGCTACACCTTC. Translated: CASSLAGTKDYGYTF.